This T cell receptor (beta chain) was sequenced for a study of T-cell reconstitution after alpha-beta-depleted transplantation in children. TCRbeta library preparation incorporated unique molecular identifiers. Each CDR3 protein is one row after TCRdb ran MiXCR on the PCR reads. This table holds around 200,000 distinct CDR3 sequences, roughly 9.1% found once. To note about this clonotype: Its antigen is not known.

Germline V gene data show CDR1 as KGHDR and CDR2 as SFDVKD. The CDR3 is 23 amino acids. General study results and limits: Recipient T cells and thymic progenitors that survived gave rise to the high TCRbeta diversity observed at day 60 in some patients.

This chain joins TRBV24-1 and TRBJ2-1; 10 nucleotides line up with TRBD2. Sequencing was performed on PBMCs, mostly from graft donor cells, taken 360 days after TCRalphabeta/CD19-depleted stem cell transplant. This receptor was identified in a male patient aged 2-15 years who had a stem cell transplant for acute myeloid leukemia, so the T cells may come from the graft donor. The CDR3 here is CAASDLLGLASGSPTSSYNEQFF. The CDR3, as DNA: TGTGCGGCCAGTGATTTATTAGGGTTGGCTAGCGGGAGCCCCACGAGCTCCTACAATGAGCAGTTCTTC.